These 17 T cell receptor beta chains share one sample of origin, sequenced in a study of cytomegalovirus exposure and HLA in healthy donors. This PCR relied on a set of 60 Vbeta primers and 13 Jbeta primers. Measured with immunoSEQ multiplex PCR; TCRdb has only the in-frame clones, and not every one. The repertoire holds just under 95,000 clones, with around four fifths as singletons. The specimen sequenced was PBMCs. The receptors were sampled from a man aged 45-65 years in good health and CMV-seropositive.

This CDR3 reads CASSWRDRVTEAFF. Here the CDR3 DNA reads TGCGCCAGCAGCTGGCGGGACAGGGTCACTGAAGCTTTCTTT. The V gene is TRBV5-1, the J gene TRBJ1-1; TRBD1 matches 9 bases. V was clipped by 3 bases and J by 4 bases; unmatched bases: 4. Looked up from germline, CDR1 is SGHRS and CDR2 is YFSETQ. The CDR3 contains 14 residues.

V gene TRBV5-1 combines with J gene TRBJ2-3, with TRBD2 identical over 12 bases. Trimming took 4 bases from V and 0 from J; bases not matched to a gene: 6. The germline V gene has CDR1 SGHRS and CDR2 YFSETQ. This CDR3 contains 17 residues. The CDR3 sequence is CASSRRTSGTSTDTQYF. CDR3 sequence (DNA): TGCGCCAGCAGCCGAAGGACTAGCGGGACTAGCACAGATACGCAGTATTTT.

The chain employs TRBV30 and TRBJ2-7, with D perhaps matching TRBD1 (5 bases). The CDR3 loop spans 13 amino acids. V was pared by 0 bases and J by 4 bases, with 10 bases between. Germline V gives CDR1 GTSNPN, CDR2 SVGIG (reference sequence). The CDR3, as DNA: TGTGCCTGGAGTGTTGGACAACTGTACGAGCAGTACTTC. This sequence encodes CAWSVGQLYEQYF. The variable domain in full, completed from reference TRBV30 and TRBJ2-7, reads SQTIHQWPATLVQPVGSPLSLECTVEGTSNPNLYWYRQAAGRGLQLLFYSVGIGQISSEVPQNLSASRPQDRQFILSSKKLLLSDSGFYLCAWSVGQLYEQYFGPGTRLTVT.

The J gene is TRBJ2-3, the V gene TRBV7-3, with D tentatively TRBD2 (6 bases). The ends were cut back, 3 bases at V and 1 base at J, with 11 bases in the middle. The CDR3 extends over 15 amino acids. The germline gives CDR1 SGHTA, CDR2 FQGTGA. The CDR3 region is CASSLGLVGTDTQYF. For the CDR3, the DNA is TGTGCCAGCAGCTTGGGACTGGTTGGCACAGATACGCAGTATTTT.

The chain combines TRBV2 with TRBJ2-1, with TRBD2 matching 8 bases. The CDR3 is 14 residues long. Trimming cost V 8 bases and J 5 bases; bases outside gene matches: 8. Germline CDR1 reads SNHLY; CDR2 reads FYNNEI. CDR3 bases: TGTGCCAGCCACCTTCTGCGGGGGGACAATGAGCAGTTCTTC. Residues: CASHLLRGDNEQFF.

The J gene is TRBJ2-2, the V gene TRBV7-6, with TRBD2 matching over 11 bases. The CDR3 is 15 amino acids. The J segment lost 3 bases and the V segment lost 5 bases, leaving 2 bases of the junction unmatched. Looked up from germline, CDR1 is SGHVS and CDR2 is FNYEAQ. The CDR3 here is CASSLLAGDTGELFF. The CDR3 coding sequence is TGTGCCAGCAGCCTACTAGCGGGGGACACCGGGGAGCTGTTTTTT.

CDR3 region: CSVELTSGGNEQYF. The CDR3, as DNA: TGCAGCGTTGAATTAACTAGCGGGGGCAACGAGCAGTACTTC. V and J are TRBV29-1 and TRBJ2-7; 11 nucleotides agree with TRBD2. Germline lookup yields CDR1 SQVTM and CDR2 ANQGSEA. The CDR3 is 14 residues long. The trim removed 2 bases at V and 5 bases at J, leaving 5 bases unmatched.

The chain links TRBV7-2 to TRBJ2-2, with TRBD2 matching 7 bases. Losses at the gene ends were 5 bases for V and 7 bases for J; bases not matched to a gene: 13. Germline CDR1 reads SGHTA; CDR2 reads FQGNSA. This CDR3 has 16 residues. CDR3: CASSGRDVGSVGELFF. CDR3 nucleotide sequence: TGTGCCAGCAGCGGGAGGGACGTAGGATCTGTCGGGGAGCTGTTTTTT.

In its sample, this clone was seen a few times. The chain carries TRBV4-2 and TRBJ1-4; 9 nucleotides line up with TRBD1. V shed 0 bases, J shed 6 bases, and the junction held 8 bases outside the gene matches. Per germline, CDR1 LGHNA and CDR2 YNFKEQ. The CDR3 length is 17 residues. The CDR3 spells CASSQEGTGLVDEKLFF. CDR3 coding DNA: TGTGCCAGCAGCCAAGAGGGGACAGGGCTTGTGGATGAAAAACTGTTTTTT.

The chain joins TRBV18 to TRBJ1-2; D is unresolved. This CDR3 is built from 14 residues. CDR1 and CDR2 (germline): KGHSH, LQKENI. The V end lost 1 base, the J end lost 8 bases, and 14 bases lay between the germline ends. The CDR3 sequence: CASSPQGRRGGYTF. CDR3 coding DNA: TGTGCCAGCTCACCACAGGGTCGAAGAGGGGGCTACACCTTC.

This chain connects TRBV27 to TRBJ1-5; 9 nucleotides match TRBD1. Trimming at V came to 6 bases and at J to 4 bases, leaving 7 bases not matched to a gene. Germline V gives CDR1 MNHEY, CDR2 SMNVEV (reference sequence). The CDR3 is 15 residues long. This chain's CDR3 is CASSLTGGVNQPQHF. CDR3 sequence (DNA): TGTGCCAGCAGCCTTACAGGGGGCGTAAATCAGCCCCAGCATTTT.

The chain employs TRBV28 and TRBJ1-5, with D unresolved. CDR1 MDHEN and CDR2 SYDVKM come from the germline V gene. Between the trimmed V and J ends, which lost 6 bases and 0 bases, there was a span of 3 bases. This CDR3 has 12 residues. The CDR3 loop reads CASSRSNQPQHF. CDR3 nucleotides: TGTGCCAGCAGCCGTAGCAATCAGCCCCAGCATTTT.

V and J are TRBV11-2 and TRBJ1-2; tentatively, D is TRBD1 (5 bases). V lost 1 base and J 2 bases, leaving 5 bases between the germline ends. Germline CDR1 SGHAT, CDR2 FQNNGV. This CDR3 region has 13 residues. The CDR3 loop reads CASSLGGNYGYTF. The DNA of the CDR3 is TGTGCCAGCAGCTTAGGGGGCAACTATGGCTACACCTTC.

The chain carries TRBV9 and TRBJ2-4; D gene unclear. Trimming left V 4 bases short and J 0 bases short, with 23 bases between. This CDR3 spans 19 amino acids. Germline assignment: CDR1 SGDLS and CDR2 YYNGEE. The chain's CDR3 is CASSLPPGTQMLAKNIQYF. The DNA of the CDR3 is TGTGCCAGCAGCCTACCCCCAGGAACGCAAATGCTAGCCAAAAACATTCAGTACTTC.

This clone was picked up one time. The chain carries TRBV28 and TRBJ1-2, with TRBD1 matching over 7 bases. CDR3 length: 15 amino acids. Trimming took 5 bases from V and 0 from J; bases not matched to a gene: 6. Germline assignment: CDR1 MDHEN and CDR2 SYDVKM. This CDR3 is CASSPAGTANYGYTF. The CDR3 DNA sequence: TGTGCCAGCAGTCCCGCCGGGACAGCTAACTATGGCTACACCTTC.

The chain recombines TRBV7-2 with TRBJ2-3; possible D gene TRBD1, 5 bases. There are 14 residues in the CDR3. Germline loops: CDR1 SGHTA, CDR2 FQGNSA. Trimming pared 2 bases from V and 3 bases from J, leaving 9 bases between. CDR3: CASSLSGNTDTQYF. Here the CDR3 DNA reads TGTGCCAGCAGCTTATCAGGGAATACAGATACGCAGTATTTT.

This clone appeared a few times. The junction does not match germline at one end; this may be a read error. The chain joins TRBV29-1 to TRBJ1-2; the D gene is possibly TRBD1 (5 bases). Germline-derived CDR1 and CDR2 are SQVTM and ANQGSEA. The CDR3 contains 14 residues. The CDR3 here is CSVALPGWGYGYPF. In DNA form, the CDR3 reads TGCAGCGTTGCGTTACCAGGGTGGGGTTATGGCTACCCCTTC.